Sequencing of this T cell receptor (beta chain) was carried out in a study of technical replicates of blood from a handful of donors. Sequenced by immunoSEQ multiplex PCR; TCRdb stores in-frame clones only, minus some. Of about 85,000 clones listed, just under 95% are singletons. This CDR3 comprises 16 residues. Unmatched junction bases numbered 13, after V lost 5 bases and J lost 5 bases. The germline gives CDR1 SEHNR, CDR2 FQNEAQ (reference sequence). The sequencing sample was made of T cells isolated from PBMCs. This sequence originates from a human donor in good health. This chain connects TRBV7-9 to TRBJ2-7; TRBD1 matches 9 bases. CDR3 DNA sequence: TGTGCCAGCAGCAGACGTCCGGGACAGGGTAGGAACGAGCAGTACTTC. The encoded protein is CASSRRPGQGRNEQYF.